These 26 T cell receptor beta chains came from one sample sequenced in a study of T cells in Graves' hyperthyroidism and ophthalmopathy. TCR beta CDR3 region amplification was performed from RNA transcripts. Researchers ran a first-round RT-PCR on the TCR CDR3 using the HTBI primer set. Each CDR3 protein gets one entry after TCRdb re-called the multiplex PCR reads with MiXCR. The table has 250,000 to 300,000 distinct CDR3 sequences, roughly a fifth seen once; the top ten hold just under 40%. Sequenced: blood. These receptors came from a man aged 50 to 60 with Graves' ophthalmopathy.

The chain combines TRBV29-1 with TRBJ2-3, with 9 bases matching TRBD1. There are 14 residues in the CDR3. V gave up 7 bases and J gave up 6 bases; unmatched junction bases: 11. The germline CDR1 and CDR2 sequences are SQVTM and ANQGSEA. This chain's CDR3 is CSARTGQGLDTQYF. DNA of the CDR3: TGCAGCGCCCGTACGGGACAGGGTTTGGATACGCAGTATTTT.

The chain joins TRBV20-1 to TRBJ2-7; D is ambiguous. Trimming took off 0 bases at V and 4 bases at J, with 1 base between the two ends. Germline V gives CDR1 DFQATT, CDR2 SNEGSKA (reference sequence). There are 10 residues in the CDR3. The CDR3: CSAREYEQYF. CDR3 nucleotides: TGCAGTGCTAGAGAATACGAGCAGTACTTC.

Here the CDR3 reads CATSDSGRTAANEQYF. The DNA of the CDR3 is TGTGCCACCAGTGATTCGGGACGAACCGCCGCCAACGAGCAGTACTTC. The genes are TRBV24-1 and TRBJ2-7, with D possibly called TRBD1 or TRBD2 (5 bases each). Germline CDR1 and CDR2: KGHDR and SFDVKD. This CDR3 comprises 16 residues. The V and J ends lost 2 bases and 5 bases respectively, with 18 bases between them.

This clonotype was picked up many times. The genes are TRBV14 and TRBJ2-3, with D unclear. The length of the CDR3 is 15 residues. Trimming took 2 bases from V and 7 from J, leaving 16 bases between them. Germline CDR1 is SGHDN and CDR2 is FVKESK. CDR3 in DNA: TGTGCCAGCAGCCAATGGCCCACGCCACCCAATACGCAGTATTTT. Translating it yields CASSQWPTPPNTQYF. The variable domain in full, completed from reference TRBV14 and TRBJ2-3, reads EAGVTQFPSHSVIEKGQTVTLRCDPISGHDNLYWYRRVMGKEIKFLLHFVKESKQDESGMPNNRFLAERTGGTYSTLKVQPAELEDSGVYFCASSQWPTPPNTQYFGPGTRLTVL.

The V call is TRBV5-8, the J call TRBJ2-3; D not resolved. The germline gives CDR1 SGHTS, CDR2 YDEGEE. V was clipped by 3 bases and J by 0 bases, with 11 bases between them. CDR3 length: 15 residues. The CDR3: CASSYSALSTDTQYF. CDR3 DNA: TGTGCCAGCAGCTACTCCGCCCTAAGCACAGATACGCAGTATTTT.

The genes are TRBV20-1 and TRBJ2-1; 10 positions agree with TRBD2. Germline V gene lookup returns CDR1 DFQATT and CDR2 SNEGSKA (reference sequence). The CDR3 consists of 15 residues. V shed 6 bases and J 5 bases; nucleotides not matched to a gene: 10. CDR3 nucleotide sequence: TGCAGTGCAGAGACCGGGACTAGCGCCGACAATGAGCAGTTCTTC. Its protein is CSAETGTSADNEQFF.

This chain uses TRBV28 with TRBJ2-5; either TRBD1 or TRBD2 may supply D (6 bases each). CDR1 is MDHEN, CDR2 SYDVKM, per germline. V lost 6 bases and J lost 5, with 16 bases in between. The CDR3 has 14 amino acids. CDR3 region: CASRIGGRRETQYF. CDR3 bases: TGTGCCAGCAGGATAGGGGGGCGTAGGGAGACCCAGTACTTC.

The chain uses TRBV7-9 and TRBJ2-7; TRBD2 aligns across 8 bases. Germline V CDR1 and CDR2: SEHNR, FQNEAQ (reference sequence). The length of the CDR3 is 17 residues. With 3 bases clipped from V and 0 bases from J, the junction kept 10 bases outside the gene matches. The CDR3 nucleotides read TGTGCCAGCAGCTTGACTAGCGCGAAACGAATCTCCTACGAGCAGTACTTC. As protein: CASSLTSAKRISYEQYF.

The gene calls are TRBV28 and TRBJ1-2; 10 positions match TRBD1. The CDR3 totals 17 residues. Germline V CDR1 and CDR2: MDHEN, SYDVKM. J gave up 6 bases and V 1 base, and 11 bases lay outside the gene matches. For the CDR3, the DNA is TGTGCCAGCAGTTTATTCGGGGGGGGACAGGGGTTGGATGGCTACACCTTC. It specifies CASSLFGGGQGLDGYTF.

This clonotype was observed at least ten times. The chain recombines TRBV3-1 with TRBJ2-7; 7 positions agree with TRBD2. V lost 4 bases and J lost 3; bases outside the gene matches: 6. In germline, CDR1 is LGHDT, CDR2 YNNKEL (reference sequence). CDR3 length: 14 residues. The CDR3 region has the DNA TGTGCCAGCAGCCCCGGACTAGGGCGCTACGAGCAGTACTTC. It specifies CASSPGLGRYEQYF.

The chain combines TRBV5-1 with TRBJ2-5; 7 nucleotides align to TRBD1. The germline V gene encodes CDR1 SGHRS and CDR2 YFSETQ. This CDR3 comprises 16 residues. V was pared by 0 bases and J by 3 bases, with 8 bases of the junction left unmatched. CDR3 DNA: TGCGCCAGCAGCTTGGCCCGAGGGACAGCCGAAGAGACCCAGTACTTC. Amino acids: CASSLARGTAEETQYF.

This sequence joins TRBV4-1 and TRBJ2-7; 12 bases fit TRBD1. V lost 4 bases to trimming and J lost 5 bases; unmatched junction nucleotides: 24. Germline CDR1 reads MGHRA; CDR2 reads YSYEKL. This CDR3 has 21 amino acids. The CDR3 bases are TGCGCCAGCAGCCCTTTACCCAGGGACAGGGGGCTCGGCGGGAGGGCTAACGAGCAGTACTTC. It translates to CASSPLPRDRGLGGRANEQYF.

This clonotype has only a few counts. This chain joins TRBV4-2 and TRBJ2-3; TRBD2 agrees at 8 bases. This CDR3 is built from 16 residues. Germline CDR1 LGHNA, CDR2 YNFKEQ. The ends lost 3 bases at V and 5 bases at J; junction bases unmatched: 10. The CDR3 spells CASSHQTSGEGDTQYF. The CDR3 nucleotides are TGTGCCAGCAGCCACCAAACTAGCGGTGAGGGAGATACGCAGTATTTT.

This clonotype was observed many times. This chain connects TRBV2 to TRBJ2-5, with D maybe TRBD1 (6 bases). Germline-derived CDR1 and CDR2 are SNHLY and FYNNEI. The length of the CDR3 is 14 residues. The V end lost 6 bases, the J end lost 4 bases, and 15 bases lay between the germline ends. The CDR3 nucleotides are TGTGCCAGCAGATTTGACAGGAATGGAGAGACCCAGTACTTC. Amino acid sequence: CASRFDRNGETQYF.

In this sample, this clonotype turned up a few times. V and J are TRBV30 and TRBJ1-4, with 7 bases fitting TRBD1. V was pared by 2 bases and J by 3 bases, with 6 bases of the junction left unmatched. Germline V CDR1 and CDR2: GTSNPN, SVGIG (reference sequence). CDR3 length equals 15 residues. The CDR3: CAWSPKGAANEKLFF. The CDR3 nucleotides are TGTGCCTGGAGTCCCAAGGGGGCGGCTAATGAAAAACTGTTTTTT.

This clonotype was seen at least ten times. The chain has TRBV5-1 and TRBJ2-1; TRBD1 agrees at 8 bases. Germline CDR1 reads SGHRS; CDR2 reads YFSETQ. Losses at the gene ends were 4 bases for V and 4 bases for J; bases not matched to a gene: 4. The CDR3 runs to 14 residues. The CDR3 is CASSKGQEYNEQFF. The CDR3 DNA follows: TGCGCCAGCAGCAAGGGACAGGAGTACAATGAGCAGTTCTTC.

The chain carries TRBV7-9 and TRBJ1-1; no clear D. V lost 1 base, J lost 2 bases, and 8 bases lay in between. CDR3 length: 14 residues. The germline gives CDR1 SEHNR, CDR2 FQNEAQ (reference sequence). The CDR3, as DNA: TGTGCCAGCAGCTTAGGGGTTTCTAACACTGAAGCTTTCTTT. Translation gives CASSLGVSNTEAFF.

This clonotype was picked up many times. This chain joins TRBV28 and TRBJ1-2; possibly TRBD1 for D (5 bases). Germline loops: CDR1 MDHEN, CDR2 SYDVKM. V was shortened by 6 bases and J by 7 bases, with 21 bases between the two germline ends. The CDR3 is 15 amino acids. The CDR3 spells CASRGIDSPIGGYTF. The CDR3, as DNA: TGTGCCAGCAGAGGTATTGACAGTCCCATTGGTGGCTACACCTTC.

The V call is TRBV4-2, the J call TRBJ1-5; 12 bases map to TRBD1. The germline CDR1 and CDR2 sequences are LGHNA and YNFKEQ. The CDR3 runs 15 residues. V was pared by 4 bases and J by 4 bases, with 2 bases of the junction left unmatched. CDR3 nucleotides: TGTGCCAGCAGCCGGGACAGGGGGCGGAATCAGCCCCAGCATTTT. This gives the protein CASSRDRGRNQPQHF.

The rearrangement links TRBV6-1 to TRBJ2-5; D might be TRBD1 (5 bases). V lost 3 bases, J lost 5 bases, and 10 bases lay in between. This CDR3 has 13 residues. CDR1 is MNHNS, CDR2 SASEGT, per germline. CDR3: CASSETVRETQYF. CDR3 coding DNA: TGTGCCAGCAGTGAGACAGTTCGGGAGACCCAGTACTTC.

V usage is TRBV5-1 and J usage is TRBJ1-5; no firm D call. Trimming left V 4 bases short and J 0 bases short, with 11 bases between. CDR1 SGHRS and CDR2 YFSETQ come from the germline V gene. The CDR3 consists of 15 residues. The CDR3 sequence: CASSQDGSSNQPQHF. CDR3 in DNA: TGCGCCAGCAGCCAGGACGGGAGTAGCAATCAGCCCCAGCATTTT. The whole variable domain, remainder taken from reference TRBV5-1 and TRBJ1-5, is KAGVTQTPRYLIKTRGQQVTLSCSPISGHRSVSWYQQTPGQGLQFLFEYFSETQRNKGNFPGRFSGRQFSNSRSEMNVSTLELGDSALYLCASSQDGSSNQPQHFGDGTRLSIL.

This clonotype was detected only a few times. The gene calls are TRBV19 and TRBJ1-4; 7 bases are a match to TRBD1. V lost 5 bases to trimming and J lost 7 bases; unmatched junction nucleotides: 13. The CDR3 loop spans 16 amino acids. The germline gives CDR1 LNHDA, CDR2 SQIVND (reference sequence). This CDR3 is CASSGPRQGLGEKLFF. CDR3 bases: TGTGCCAGTAGTGGACCCCGACAGGGATTAGGTGAAAAACTGTTTTTT.

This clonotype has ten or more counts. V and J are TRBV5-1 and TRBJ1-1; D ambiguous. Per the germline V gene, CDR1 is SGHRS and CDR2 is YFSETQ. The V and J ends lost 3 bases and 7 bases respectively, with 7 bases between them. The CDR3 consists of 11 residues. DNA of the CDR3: TGCGCCAGCAGCTCTGGTAGTGAAGCTTTCTTT. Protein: CASSSGSEAFF.

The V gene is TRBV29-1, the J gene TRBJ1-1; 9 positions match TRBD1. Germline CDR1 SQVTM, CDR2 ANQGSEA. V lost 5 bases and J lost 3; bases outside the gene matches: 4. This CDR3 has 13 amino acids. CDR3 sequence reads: CSVTRDRDTEAFF. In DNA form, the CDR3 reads TGCAGCGTTACCAGGGACAGGGACACTGAAGCTTTCTTT.

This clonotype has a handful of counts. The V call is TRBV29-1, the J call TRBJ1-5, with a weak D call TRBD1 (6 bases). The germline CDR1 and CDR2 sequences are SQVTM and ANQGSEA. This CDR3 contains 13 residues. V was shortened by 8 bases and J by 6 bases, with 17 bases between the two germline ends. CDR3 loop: CSIITGIGQPQHF. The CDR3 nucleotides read TGCAGCATCATAACAGGGATCGGTCAGCCCCAGCATTTT.

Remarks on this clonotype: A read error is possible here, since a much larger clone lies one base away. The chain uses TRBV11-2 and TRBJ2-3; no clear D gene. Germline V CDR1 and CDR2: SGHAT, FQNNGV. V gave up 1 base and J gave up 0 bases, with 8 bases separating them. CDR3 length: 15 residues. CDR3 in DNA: TGTGCCAGCAGCTTAGGGACGCCTAGCACAGATACGCAGTATTTT. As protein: CASSLGTPSTDTQYF. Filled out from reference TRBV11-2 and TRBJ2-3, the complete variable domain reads EAGVAQSPRYKIIEKRQSVAFWCNPISGHATLYWYQQILGQGPKLLIQFQNNGVVDDSQLPKDRFSAERLKGVDSTLKIQPAKLEDSAVYLCASSLGTPSTDTQYFGPGTRLTVL.